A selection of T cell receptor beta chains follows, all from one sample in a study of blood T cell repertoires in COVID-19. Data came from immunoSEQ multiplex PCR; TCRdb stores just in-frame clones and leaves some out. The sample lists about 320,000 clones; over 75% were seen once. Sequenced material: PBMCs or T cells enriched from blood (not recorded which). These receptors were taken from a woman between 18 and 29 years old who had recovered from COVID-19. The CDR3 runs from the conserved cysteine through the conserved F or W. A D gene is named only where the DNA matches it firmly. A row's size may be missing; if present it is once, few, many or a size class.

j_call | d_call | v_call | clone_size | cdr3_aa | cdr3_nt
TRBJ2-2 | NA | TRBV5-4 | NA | CASSWAATGELFF | TGTGCCAGCAGCTGGGCAGCTACCGGGGAGCTGTTTTTT
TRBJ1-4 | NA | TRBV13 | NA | CASSSLRGELFF | TGTGCCAGCAGCTCCCTGCGGGGGGAACTGTTTTTT
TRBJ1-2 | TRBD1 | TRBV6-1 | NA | CASSGVREGAIPYGYTF | TGTGCCAGCAGTGGGGTTCGTGAGGGGGCGATCCCCTATGGCTACACCTTC
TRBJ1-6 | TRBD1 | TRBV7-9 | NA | CASSSSGQGNSPLHF | TGTGCCAGCAGCTCCTCGGGACAGGGGAATTCACCCCTCCACTTT
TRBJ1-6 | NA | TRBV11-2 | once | CASTRSSYNSPLHF | TGTGCCAGCACGCGGAGCTCCTATAATTCACCCCTCCACTTT
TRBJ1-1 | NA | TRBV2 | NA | CASSDPRWGGVGEAFF | TGTGCCAGCAGTGATCCCAGATGGGGAGGGGTAGGTGAAGCTTTCTTT
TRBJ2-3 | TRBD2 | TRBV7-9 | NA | CASTSGLAGGGGTQYF | TGTGCCAGCACCTCTGGACTAGCGGGAGGAGGAGGTACGCAGTATTTT
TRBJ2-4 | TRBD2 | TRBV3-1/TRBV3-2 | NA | CASSQALGGGFIQYF | TGTGCCAGCAGCCAAGCCCTGGGGGGAGGGTTCATTCAGTACTTC
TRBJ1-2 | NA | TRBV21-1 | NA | CASQLPPGTAQGNDGYTF | TGTGCCAGCCAACTTCCACCCGGGACAGCTCAGGGTAATGATGGCTACACCTTC
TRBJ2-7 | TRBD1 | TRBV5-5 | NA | CASSSRLTGVNDEQYF | TGTGCCAGCAGTTCGCGGTTGACAGGGGTGAACGACGAGCAGTACTTC
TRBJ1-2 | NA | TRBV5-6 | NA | CASSPPTEPYGYTF | TGTGCCAGCAGTCCCCCGACAGAGCCCTATGGCTACACCTTC
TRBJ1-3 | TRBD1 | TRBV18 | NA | CASSATGQDTIYF | TGTGCCAGCTCAGCGACAGGACAGGACACCATATATTTT
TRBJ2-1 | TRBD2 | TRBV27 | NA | CASSPAGGSYNEQFF | TGTGCCAGCAGTCCGGCGGGGGGCTCCTACAATGAGCAGTTCTTC
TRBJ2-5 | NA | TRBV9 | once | CASSPGGGVRETQYF | TGTGCCAGCAGCCCCGGGGGTGGGGTTAGGGAGACCCAGTACTTC
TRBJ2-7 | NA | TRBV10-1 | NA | CASGRSSYEQYF | TGCGCCAGCGGGAGGAGCTCCTACGAGCAGTACTTC
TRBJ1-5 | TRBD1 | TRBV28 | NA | CASSLPLPDRGGRAQHF | TGTGCCAGCAGTTTACCCCTACCGGACAGGGGAGGTCGGGCCCAGCATTTT
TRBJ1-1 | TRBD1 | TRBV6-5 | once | CASIPTGLGTEAFF | TGTGCCAGCATCCCGACAGGGTTGGGCACTGAAGCTTTCTTT
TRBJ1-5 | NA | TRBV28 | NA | CASSTLGAGQPQHF | TGTGCCAGCAGCACCTTGGGGGCTGGGCAGCCCCAGCATTTT
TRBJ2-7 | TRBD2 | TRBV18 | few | CASSAFGLAGDEQYF | TGTGCCAGCTCAGCATTCGGACTAGCGGGAGACGAGCAGTACTTC
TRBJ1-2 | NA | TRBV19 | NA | CASSAPGTAYGYTF | TGTGCCAGTAGTGCCCCAGGGACTGCCTATGGCTACACCTTC
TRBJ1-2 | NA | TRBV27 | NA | CASSLSVGEKNYGYTF | TGTGCCAGCAGTTTATCGGTGGGCGAGAAAAACTATGGCTACACCTTC
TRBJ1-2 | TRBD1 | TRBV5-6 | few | CASSLYGTGALYGYTF | TGTGCCAGCAGCTTGTACGGAACAGGGGCACTTTATGGCTACACCTTC
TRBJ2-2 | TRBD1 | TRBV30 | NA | CAWNQGAAGELFF | TGTGCCTGGAACCAGGGGGCTGCCGGGGAGCTGTTTTTT
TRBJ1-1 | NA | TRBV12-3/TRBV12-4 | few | CASSFGLEAFF | TGTGCCAGCAGTTTCGGACTTGAAGCTTTCTTT
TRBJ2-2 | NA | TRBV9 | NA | CASAGTGELFF | TGTGCCAGTGCGGGCACCGGGGAGCTGTTTTTT
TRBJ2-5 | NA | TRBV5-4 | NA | CASSLESLASETQYF | TGTGCCAGCAGCTTGGAGTCTCTAGCCTCTGAGACCCAGTACTTC
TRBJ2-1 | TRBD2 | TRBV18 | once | CASSPRLAGVNNEQFF | TGTGCCAGCTCACCGCGACTAGCGGGGGTTAACAATGAGCAGTTCTTC
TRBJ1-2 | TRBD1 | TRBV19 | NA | CASSPAGQGGYGYTF | TGTGCCAGTAGCCCCGCTGGACAGGGCGGATATGGCTACACCTTC
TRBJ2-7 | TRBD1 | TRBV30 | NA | CAGSLAGGYEQYF | TGTGCCGGGTCCCTGGCAGGGGGATACGAGCAGTACTTC
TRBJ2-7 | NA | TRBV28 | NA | CASSLPDGVSYEQYF | TGTGCCAGCAGTTTACCCGACGGGGTTTCCTACGAGCAGTACTTC
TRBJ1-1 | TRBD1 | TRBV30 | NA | CARGGTGVPGAFF | TGTGCCCGGGGAGGGACAGGGGTACCTGGGGCTTTCTTT
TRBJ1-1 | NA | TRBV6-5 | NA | CASSSGVNTEAFF | TGTGCCAGCAGTTCGGGGGTGAACACTGAAGCTTTCTTT
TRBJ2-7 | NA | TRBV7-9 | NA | CASSSRGSYEQYF | TGTGCCAGCAGCTCGCGAGGGTCCTACGAGCAGTACTTC
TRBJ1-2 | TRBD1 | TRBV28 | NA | CASSYHPTGQGVHYGYTF | TGTGCCAGCAGCTACCACCCTACGGGACAGGGGGTACACTATGGCTACACCTTC
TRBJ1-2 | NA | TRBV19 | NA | CASRSHSGTGEFNYGYTF | TGTGCCAGTAGGTCTCACTCCGGGACTGGAGAATTTAACTATGGCTACACCTTC
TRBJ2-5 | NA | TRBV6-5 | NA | CASSYSGGPQETQYF | TGTGCCAGCAGTTACTCAGGCGGGCCTCAAGAGACCCAGTACTTC
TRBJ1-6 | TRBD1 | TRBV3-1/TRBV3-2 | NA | CASSQTGTGVRGLHF | TGTGCCAGCAGCCAGACCGGGACAGGGGTCAGAGGCCTCCACTTT
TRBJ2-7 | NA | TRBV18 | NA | CASSPNRGLEQYF | TGTGCCAGCTCACCAAATAGGGGCCTCGAGCAGTACTTC
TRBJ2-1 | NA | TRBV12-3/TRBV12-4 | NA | CASKPGTYNEQFF | TGTGCCAGCAAACCGGGGACATACAATGAGCAGTTCTTC
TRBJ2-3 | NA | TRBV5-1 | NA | CASSLAGLSTDTQYF | TGCGCCAGCAGCTTAGCGGGCTTGAGCACAGATACGCAGTATTTT
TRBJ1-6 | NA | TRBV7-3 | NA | CASSPTGQYNSPLHF | TGTGCCAGCAGCCCCACCGGACAGTATAATTCACCCCTCCACTTT
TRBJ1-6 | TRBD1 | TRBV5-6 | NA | CASSPPPGQGFYNSPLHF | TGTGCCAGCAGCCCTCCTCCGGGACAGGGTTTCTATAATTCACCCCTCCACTTT
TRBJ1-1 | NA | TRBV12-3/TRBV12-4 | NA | CASSRGRNTEAFF | TGTGCCAGCAGCCGGGGGAGGAACACTGAAGCTTTCTTT
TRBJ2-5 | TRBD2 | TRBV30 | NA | CAWSGASGVGETQYF | TGTGCCTGGAGTGGGGCTAGCGGGGTGGGAGAGACCCAGTACTTC
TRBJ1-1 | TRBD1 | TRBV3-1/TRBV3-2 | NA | CASSPTTGADTEAFF | TGTGCCAGCAGCCCTACCACAGGGGCCGACACTGAAGCTTTCTTT
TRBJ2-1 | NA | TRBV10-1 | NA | CASSESVQGYNEQFF | TGCGCCAGCAGTGAGTCGGTACAGGGCTACAATGAGCAGTTCTTC
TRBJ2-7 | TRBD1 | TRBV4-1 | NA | CASSQNRGYEQYF | TGCGCCAGCAGCCAAAACAGGGGATACGAGCAGTACTTC